Following are 10 T cell receptor beta chains from one sample sequenced in a study of a mutant IDH1 vaccine in newly diagnosed glioma. Libraries were prepared by immunoSEQ multiplex PCR; TCRdb keeps only in-frame clonotypes and omits some of them. The sample has some 60,000 clones, roughly 80% seen once. Documented time point: week 11, during vaccination. Vaccination comprised doses that each held 300 ug of mutant IDH1 20-mer peptide, plus topical imiquimod. The antigens for these receptors are not known. The sequenced sample was PBMCs, obtained from a glioma patient whose treatment included an IDH1 peptide vaccine. These receptor sequences come from a man aged 25-40 years with glioma.

The chain uses TRBV7-8 and TRBJ1-1, with D possibly TRBD1 on 6 matching bases. Germline V gene data show CDR1 as SGHVS and CDR2 as FQNEAQ. V lost 7 bases and J lost 6, with 18 bases in between. The CDR3 is made up of 14 amino acids. The CDR3: CASTERRGGSEAFF. The DNA of the CDR3 is TGTGCCAGCACCGAGAGGCGGGGGGGCTCTGAAGCTTTCTTT.

V usage is TRBV9 and J usage is TRBJ2-5; the D is unclear. This CDR3 has 14 amino acids. Germline CDR1 and CDR2: SGDLS and YYNGEE. The V end was cut by 4 bases, the J end by 3 bases, with 13 bases between. CDR3 residues: CASSQRNGEETQYF. In DNA form, the CDR3 reads TGTGCCAGCAGCCAGCGTAACGGAGAAGAGACCCAGTACTTC.

This chain connects TRBV5-6 to TRBJ2-2; a weak D match, TRBD1 (5 bases). CDR3 length equals 16 residues. V shed 0 bases and J shed 1 base, with 10 bases lying between them. Germline assignment: CDR1 SGHDT and CDR2 YYEEEE. The CDR3, as DNA: TGTGCCAGCAGCTTGGGTTCAGGGATGAACACCGGGGAGCTGTTTTTT. Its translation: CASSLGSGMNTGELFF.

The chain joins TRBV18 to TRBJ1-2; D remains unclear. CDR1 and CDR2 (germline): KGHSH, LQKENI. The CDR3 is 12 amino acids. Between the trimmed V and J ends, which lost 4 bases and 6 bases, there was a span of 9 bases. In DNA, the CDR3 is TGTGCCAGCTCACTGGCAGGAGATGGCTACACCTTC. Translated, it gives CASSLAGDGYTF.

This clone was detected once. This sequence joins TRBV6-5 and TRBJ1-3; TRBD1 matches at 7 bases. CDR1 and CDR2 (germline): MNHEY, SVGAGI. V was clipped by 6 bases and J by 1 base; unmatched bases: 6. This CDR3 has 15 amino acids. CDR3 protein: CASRIGQASGNTIYF. CDR3 nucleotides: TGTGCCAGCAGGATAGGACAGGCATCTGGAAACACCATATATTTT.

The J gene is TRBJ2-5, the V gene TRBV5-6; D is perhaps TRBD1 (5 bases). Germline V gives CDR1 SGHDT, CDR2 YYEEEE. CDR3 length: 13 residues. V was pared by 4 bases and J by 3 bases, with 10 bases between. CDR3 amino acids: CASSPLTEETQYF. The CDR3 bases are TGTGCCAGCAGCCCCTTGACAGAAGAGACCCAGTACTTC.

The chain employs TRBV4-3 and TRBJ2-1; D is possibly TRBD2 (5 bases). Germline V gene lookup returns CDR1 LGHNA and CDR2 YSLEER. Trimming removed 0 bases from V and 4 bases from J, with 13 bases in between. The CDR3 runs 16 residues. The CDR3 here is CASSQDRRGTYNEQFF. As DNA, the CDR3 is TGCGCCAGCAGCCAAGACCGACGGGGTACATACAATGAGCAGTTCTTC.

This chain links TRBV7-2 with TRBJ2-2; D gene unclear. V was pared by 4 bases and J by 6 bases, with 9 bases between. The germline CDR1 and CDR2 sequences are SGHTA and FQGNSA. The CDR3 contains 13 residues. The CDR3 DNA follows: TGTGCCAGCAGCTCCGTGAGATCCGGGGAGCTGTTTTTT. Its translation is CASSSVRSGELFF.

The chain recombines TRBV7-8 with TRBJ2-5; 11 positions match TRBD1. The V segment lost 5 bases and the J segment 4 bases; nucleotides outside the gene matches: 6. Looked up from germline, CDR1 is SGHVS and CDR2 is FQNEAQ. The CDR3 has 15 residues. The DNA of the CDR3 is TGTGCCAGCAGCCTTAGGGACAGGGGGATAGAGACCCAGTACTTC. It encodes CASSLRDRGIETQYF.

The chain carries TRBV28 and TRBJ1-2, with D possibly being TRBD1 (5 bases). CDR1 MDHEN and CDR2 SYDVKM come from the germline V gene. CDR3 size: 16 residues. V was clipped by 5 bases and J by 8 bases, with 24 bases between them. CDR3 protein: CASSPSWPTEANGYTF. The DNA for the CDR3 is TGTGCCAGCAGTCCGAGCTGGCCGACAGAGGCGAACGGCTACACCTTC.